A selection of T cell receptor beta chains follows, all from one sample in a study of T cell responses to AZD1222 COVID-19 vaccine. Produced via immunoSEQ multiplex PCR; TCRdb's table is partial and in-frame only. Here the sample spans about 78,000 clones, 87% being singletons. The source was peripheral blood, collected on day 0 of AZD1222 vaccination. The source is an adult in good health. Each CDR3 is given with its conserved first and last residue. D genes are given only for firm matches. Size is omitted from some rows. Given values are once, few, many or a class for expanded clones.

J: TRBJ2-7; size: .; length: 13; V: TRBV14; D: .; CDR3: CASSPFGQSGEYF; DNA: TGTGCCAGCAGCCCGTTCGGACAGTCCGGGGAGTACTTC
J: TRBJ1-4; size: .; length: 14; V: TRBV18; D: .; CDR3: CASSPRRGNEKLFF; DNA: TGTGCCAGCTCTCCCCGACGGGGGAATGAAAAACTGTTTTTT
J: TRBJ2-2; size: .; length: 16; V: TRBV15; D: TRBD1; CDR3: CATSREGGTNTGELFF; DNA: TGTGCCACCAGCAGAGAAGGGGGCACGAACACCGGGGAGCTGTTTTTT
J: TRBJ2-3; size: .; length: 17; V: TRBV6-6; D: TRBD2; CDR3: CASSPRSGSHFTDTQYF; DNA: TGTGCCAGCAGTCCTCGTAGCGGGAGCCATTTCACAGATACGCAGTATTTT
J: TRBJ2-7; size: .; length: 15; V: TRBV7-3; D: .; CDR3: CASSLGWGRGYEQYF; DNA: TGTGCCAGCAGCTTAGGTTGGGGTAGGGGCTACGAGCAGTACTTC
J: TRBJ2-7; size: .; length: 14; V: TRBV5-6; D: TRBD1; CDR3: CASSLLTGGYEQYF; DNA: TGTGCCAGCAGCTTGTTGACAGGGGGCTACGAGCAGTACTTC
J: TRBJ2-2; size: .; length: 14; V: TRBV2; D: .; CDR3: CASSVIEETGELFF; DNA: TGTGCCAGCAGTGTAATAGAAGAGACCGGGGAGCTGTTTTTT
J: TRBJ2-7; size: .; length: 15; V: TRBV19; D: .; CDR3: CATQLRAGDIYEQYF; DNA: TGTGCCACCCAATTGAGAGCAGGCGACATCTACGAGCAGTACTTC
J: TRBJ1-1; size: once; length: 15; V: TRBV6-5; D: TRBD1; CDR3: CASSSPGQRKTEAFF; DNA: TGTGCCAGCAGTTCTCCGGGACAGAGGAAGACTGAAGCTTTCTTT
J: TRBJ1-1; size: .; length: 14; V: TRBV4-3; D: .; CDR3: CASSLTQGNTEAFF; DNA: TGCGCCAGCAGCCTTACACAGGGTAACACTGAAGCTTTCTTT
J: TRBJ2-3; size: .; length: 15; V: TRBV6-5; D: .; CDR3: CASRGDIWVQDTQYF; DNA: TGTGCCAGCAGGGGGGACATTTGGGTCCAAGATACGCAGTATTTT
J: TRBJ1-2; size: .; length: 15; V: TRBV4-1; D: TRBD1; CDR3: CASSQAGQGMGGYTF; DNA: TGCGCCAGCAGCCAGGCGGGACAGGGGATGGGAGGCTACACCTTC
J: TRBJ1-4; size: .; length: 19; V: TRBV19; D: TRBD1; CDR3: CASSKAGTGAGATNEKLFF; DNA: TGTGCCAGTAGTAAGGCCGGGACAGGGGCAGGTGCAACTAATGAAAAACTGTTTTTT
J: TRBJ1-5; size: .; length: 18; V: TRBV28; D: .; CDR3: CASSQPRGGARGNQPQHF; DNA: TGTGCCAGCAGTCAACCGAGAGGGGGGGCTAGAGGCAATCAGCCCCAGCATTTT
J: TRBJ2-3; size: .; length: 13; V: TRBV6-4; D: .; CDR3: CARDLVIPDTQYF; DNA: TGTGCCAGAGATTTGGTTATACCAGATACGCAGTATTTT